This TCR beta chain was profiled in a study of blood T cell repertoires in COVID-19. Deletions cut 6 bases from V and 1 base from J, with 9 bases between. Germline V gene lookup returns CDR1 MNHEY and CDR2 SMNVEV (reference sequence). CDR3 size: 13 residues. The table came from immunoSEQ multiplex PCR; TCRdb's copy has only in-frame clones and leaves some out. The table includes 150,000 to 250,000 clones, approximately 90% detected once. Assignment of participants to cohorts was predicated upon participant-reported clinical history. This rearrangement joins TRBV27 to TRBJ1-1; D gene unclear. Material: PBMCs or T cells enriched from blood (not recorded which). This receptor was obtained from a woman aged 25 to 39 who had recovered from COVID-19. The CDR3 reads CASSPRQNTEAFF. CDR3 bases: TGTGCCAGCAGCCCCAGACAGAACACTGAAGCTTTCTTT.